These 6 T cell receptor beta chains were all obtained from the same sample, sequenced in a study of blood T cell repertoires in COVID-19. Repertoires were generated with immunoSEQ multiplex PCR, while TCRdb's copy carries only in-frame clones and drops some. The repertoire holds about 190,000 clones, 88% seen once, with 2.1% in the top ten. Sequenced sample: peripheral blood. The receptors derive from a man between 65 and 80 years old with active or convalescent COVID-19.

V and J are TRBV28 and TRBJ2-5, with TRBD2 matching 8 bases. The V and J ends lost 5 bases and 2 bases, in that order; junction bases with no gene match: 10. The CDR3 has 16 residues. Germline assignment: CDR1 MDHEN and CDR2 SYDVKM. In nucleotides, the CDR3 is TGTGCCAGCAGTACCCCAGTGGCTAGCGGGCAAGAGACCCAGTACTTC. This gives the protein CASSTPVASGQETQYF.

The chain links TRBV6-5 to TRBJ2-1; 8 nucleotides align to TRBD1. This CDR3 has 16 residues. J lost 4 bases, V lost 4 bases, and 9 bases had no gene match. Germline V lookup: CDR1 MNHEY, CDR2 SVGAGI. CDR3 coding DNA: TGTGCCAGCAGTTTCTTCCCGGGACAGGCATACAATGAGCAGTTCTTC. Protein product: CASSFFPGQAYNEQFF.

The V gene is TRBV19, the J gene TRBJ2-7; D may be TRBD1 (6 bases). CDR3 length equals 15 residues. In germline, CDR1 is LNHDA, CDR2 SQIVND (reference sequence). The V end lost 2 bases, the J end lost 0 bases, and 11 bases lay between the germline ends. CDR3 residues: CASSITGTRSYEQYF. CDR3 nucleotides: TGTGCCAGTAGTATAACCGGGACACGCTCCTACGAGCAGTACTTC.

This clone was seen a single time. This chain links TRBV19 with TRBJ2-1; D is ambiguous. This CDR3 has 16 amino acids. The V gene lost 3 bases and the J gene lost 4 bases, with 16 bases spanning the gap. Germline V gives CDR1 LNHDA, CDR2 SQIVND (reference sequence). In nucleotides, the CDR3 is TGTGCCAGTAGTATTTTTCCAGCACAGCTTTACAATGAGCAGTTCTTC. Residues: CASSIFPAQLYNEQFF.

V usage is TRBV10-1 and J usage is TRBJ2-7; TRBD2 matches 13 bases. Germline CDR1 and CDR2: WNHNN and SYGVQD (reference sequence). This CDR3 is 15 amino acids long. After removal of 4 bases from V and 1 base from J, the junction contained 1 base not matched to a gene. In DNA, the CDR3 is TGCGCCAGCAGTGCGGGACTAGCGGGGTCCTACGAGCAGTACTTC. Translation gives CASSAGLAGSYEQYF.

This chain joins TRBV19 and TRBJ2-5; 11 bases are a match to TRBD1. The ends lost 4 bases at V and 5 bases at J; junction bases unmatched: 9. The germline gives CDR1 LNHDA, CDR2 SQIVND (reference sequence). The CDR3 consists of 16 residues. CDR3 sequence (DNA): TGTGCCAGTAGTAACTCCGGGACAGGGGGATGGGAGACCCAGTACTTC. It is translated as CASSNSGTGGWETQYF. The whole variable domain, remainder taken from reference TRBV19 and TRBJ2-5, is DGGITQSPKYLFRKEGQNVTLSCEQNLNHDAMYWYRQDPGQGLRLIYYSQIVNDFQKGDIAEGYSVSREKKESFPLTVTSAQKNPTAFYLCASSNSGTGGWETQYFGPGTRLLVL.